This T cell receptor (beta chain) was sequenced in a study of T cells in Graves' hyperthyroidism and ophthalmopathy (dated by TCRdb to about 2019). Background on the whole study: Peripheral blood was collected at initial diagnosis, before any treatment. A discovery cohort of around 100 patients, 43 with Graves' ophthalmopathy and about 58 with stable Graves' hyperthyroidism, was used to find distinguishing TCR V-J signatures. Whether ophthalmopathy could be predicted prospectively was tested in an independent validation cohort made up of some 20 hyperthyroidism patients plus 17 patients who later progressed to ophthalmopathy. The 100 or so discovery patients were randomly split 7:3 into training and test sets. The study also compared thyroid tissue and blood T-cell repertoires from roughly 6 Graves' hyperthyroidism patients. Once sampling was done, hyperthyroidism patients were given methimazole at a starting dose of 30 mg daily, whereas ophthalmopathy patients were given high-dose intravenous methylprednisolone. The paper describes TCR Vbeta CDR3 sequencing of 140 or so peripheral blood samples, made up of 43 ophthalmopathy patients, 70 to 80 hyperthyroidism patients and 17 progressor patients.

TCR beta CDR3 regions were amplified from RNA transcripts. The first round of RT-PCR for the TCR CDR3 was performed with the HTBI primer set and the Qiagen OneStep RT-PCR kit. The libraries were constructed in a second round of multiplex PCR and then size-selected and purified. Libraries were sequenced paired-end with 100 bp reads on an Illumina HiSeq2000. For the original study's pipeline: SOAPnuke was used to process the raw data, with reads discarded if the reads contained adapters or uncalled bases, had a mean Phred below 15, or lacked an exact constant-primer or identifier match. High-quality paired reads were merged with COPE v1.2.5, and unique nucleotide sequences were defined as clonotypes. Clonotypes were aligned to IMGT TRBV, TRBD and TRBJ reference segments using MiTCR v1.1. Only V-J combinations with frequency above 0.0001, covering 99% to 99.2% of repertoires, were analysed. The TCS score was defined as F50 (clonal expansion) divided by E x V (chaos), with BLOSUM62-based TCRdist calculated between CDR3 peptides within each V-J. Welch's t-statistics and random forest reduced fewer than 600 V-J features to 10 to 15, which were used in a naive Bayes classifier (R e1071). Using fastp at Q25 and MiXCR, TCRdb reprocessed the public reads and kept productive beta chains. Rows are combined by CDR3 protein, so each entry shows the most common genes and DNA. Here the V and J calls rest on TCRdb's processing, not on the authors' analysis. This sample is represented by about 380,000 distinct CDR3 sequences; approximately 14% of them were singletons. Approximately 11% of the sample is taken by the ten largest.

The study at large found these results: No statistical method was used to set the sample size in advance, and investigators knew the group allocation. In validation, the model predicted progression to ophthalmopathy with over 65% sensitivity and over 72% specificity, a median of 6.5 months before onset. Blood samples also contained most of the expanded thyroid clonotypes (frequency above 0.001), which suggests that blood repertoires may reflect thyroid immune responses. In cross-validation, a model built on a 13 V-J signature told ophthalmopathy apart from stable hyperthyroidism with under 90% sensitivity and 81% to 82% specificity, and in testing the same model reached 80%/75%.

In the case of this clonotype: Its specific antigen is unknown. It has no much larger one-base neighbor in the sample; base qualities were not kept.

Graves' hyperthyroidism was defined as stable when no progression to ophthalmopathy occurred over 18 months of follow-up. Hyperthyroidism patients were aged 18 to 65 years and newly diagnosed, with disease duration of less than 2 months. Any patient with an uncontrolled infection, another autoimmune disease, pregnancy or lactation was excluded. Diagnoses relied on clinical symptoms, serum thyroxine and TRAb, thyroid ultrasound and orbital computed tomography. Ficoll-Paque density gradient centrifugation was used to isolate PBMCs from 9.5 to 10 ml of fresh peripheral blood. Trizol reagent was used to extract total RNA, and RNA quality was then checked on an Agilent 2100 Bioanalyzer. Trimming removed 0 bases from V and 0 bases from J, leaving 6 bases between the germline ends. CDR1 and CDR2 are read off the germline V gene as SGDLS and YYNGEE. From the cysteine through the phenylalanine, the CDR3 covers 14 amino acids. The retained sequence is limited to the CDR3, 42 bases, with the frame set at the first base.

What was sequenced was blood. The sequence was obtained from a woman in her sixties or seventies with Graves' hyperthyroidism. In this chain, TRBV9 is recombined with TRBJ2-5, with no reliable assignment of the D segment. The CDR3 loop reads CASSVDSHQETQYF. The sequenced DNA: TGTGCCAGCAGCGTAGACAGTCACCAAGAGACCCAGTACTTC.